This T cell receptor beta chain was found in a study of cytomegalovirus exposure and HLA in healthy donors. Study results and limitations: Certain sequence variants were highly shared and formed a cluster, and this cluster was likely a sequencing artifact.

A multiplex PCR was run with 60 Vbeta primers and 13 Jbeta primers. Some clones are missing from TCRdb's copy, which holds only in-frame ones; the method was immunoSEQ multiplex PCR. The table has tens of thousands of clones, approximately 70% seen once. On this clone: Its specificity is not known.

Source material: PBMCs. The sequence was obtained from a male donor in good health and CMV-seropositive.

The DNA for the CDR3 is TGTGCCAGCAGCTTGGAAACAGCCCCTAGCACAGATACGCAGTATTTT. It yields the protein CASSLETAPSTDTQYF. This rearrangement joins TRBV5-4 to TRBJ2-3; no clear D gene. V was trimmed by 0 bases and J by 0 bases, leaving 11 bases between them. CDR3 length equals 16 residues. CDR1 and CDR2 (germline): SGHNT, YYREEE (reference sequence).